This is a list of T cell receptor beta chains from one sample in a study of shared clonotypes between healthy human individuals. Method: immunoSEQ multiplex PCR; TCRdb's copy keeps in-frame clones and lacks some. This repertoire shows fewer than 650,000 clones, 76% found once; its top ten account for over 10%. The sample comprised PBMCs. These receptors all stem from a woman aged 40 to 50 in good health. Some clones in this sample may be carry-over from other donors' samples. Both conserved end residues are part of each CDR3. Fields, in order: J gene, D gene, V gene, CDR3 length, clone size, CDR3 DNA, CDR3 protein. The D gene is left open where the match is weak. A clone size is listed for some rows: how often the clone was seen (once, few, many), or a class if it is expanded.

j_gene: TRBJ1-5
d_gene: -
v_gene: TRBV19
len: 13
abundance: once
CDR3nt: TGTGCCAGTAGCGAGGGGCGGGATCAGCCCCAGCATTTT
CDR3aa: CASSEGRDQPQHF

j_gene: TRBJ1-5
d_gene: TRBD1
v_gene: TRBV2
len: 13
abundance: -
CDR3nt: TGTGCCAGCAGGAGGGACAGTAATCAGCCCCAGCATTTT
CDR3aa: CASRRDSNQPQHF

j_gene: TRBJ1-4
d_gene: -
v_gene: TRBV2
len: 12
abundance: few
CDR3nt: TGTGCCACAAGGAGTAATAATGAAAAACTGTTTTTT
CDR3aa: CATRSNNEKLFF

j_gene: TRBJ2-2
d_gene: TRBD1
v_gene: TRBV30
len: 15
abundance: -
CDR3nt: TGTGCCTGGAGTGTACAGGCAGGGGGCGGCGGGGAGCTGTTTTTT
CDR3aa: CAWSVQAGGGGELFF

j_gene: TRBJ2-1
d_gene: -
v_gene: TRBV20-1
len: 11
abundance: -
CDR3nt: TGCAGTGCTAGTTCGGAGAATGAGCAGTTCTTC
CDR3aa: CSASSENEQFF

j_gene: TRBJ2-1
d_gene: -
v_gene: TRBV20-1
len: 10
abundance: once
CDR3nt: TGCAGTGCTGGTGGGCAGGAGCAGTTCTTC
CDR3aa: CSAGGQEQFF

j_gene: TRBJ1-1
d_gene: -
v_gene: TRBV5-1
len: 13
abundance: -
CDR3nt: TGCGCCAGCAGCCTAGAAGTGAACACTGAAGCTTTCTTT
CDR3aa: CASSLEVNTEAFF

j_gene: TRBJ1-3
d_gene: -
v_gene: TRBV19
len: 14
abundance: -
CDR3nt: TGTGCCAGTAGTCCTAGTACCTCTGGAAACACCATATATTTT
CDR3aa: CASSPSTSGNTIYF

j_gene: TRBJ2-2
d_gene: TRBD1
v_gene: TRBV28
len: 15
abundance: once
CDR3nt: TGTGCCAGCAGTGGACAGGGTGGAAGGGCCGGGGAGCTGTTTTTT
CDR3aa: CASSGQGGRAGELFF

j_gene: TRBJ1-4
d_gene: -
v_gene: TRBV4-2
len: 17
abundance: -
CDR3nt: TGTGCCAGCAGCCAAGACAGGGTAGTCGCAACTAATGAAAAACTGTTTTTT
CDR3aa: CASSQDRVVATNEKLFF

j_gene: TRBJ2-1
d_gene: TRBD2
v_gene: TRBV7-9
len: 15
abundance: -
CDR3nt: TGTGCCAGCAGCTTCAGAACTAGCGGACACAATGAGCAGTTCTTC
CDR3aa: CASSFRTSGHNEQFF